The 24 T cell receptor beta chains presented below share a single source sample, sequenced in a study of graft-versus-host responses after intestinal transplantation. Sequenced by immunoSEQ multiplex PCR; TCRdb stores in-frame clones only, minus some. The sample lists 90,000 to 130,000 clones; approximately 94% were seen once. No antigens are known for them. Sequences were derived from unstimulated CD4+ T cells sorted from spleen or lymph node cells, sampled before transplant. These receptors came from a human donor who was the organ donor for an intestinal transplant.

The chain recombines TRBV5-6 with TRBJ2-2; no firm D call. Between the trimmed V and J ends, which lost 2 bases and 6 bases, there was a span of 11 bases. Germline V gene lookup returns CDR1 SGHDT and CDR2 YYEEEE. CDR3 size: 14 residues. This CDR3 is CASSLVGPPGELFF. CDR3 bases: TGTGCCAGCAGCTTAGTTGGGCCGCCCGGGGAGCTGTTTTTT.

The gene calls are TRBV28 and TRBJ2-3; the D gene could be TRBD1 or TRBD2 (5 bases each). The CDR3 spans 16 residues. The germline V gene encodes CDR1 MDHEN and CDR2 SYDVKM. The germline V and J ends were trimmed by 7 bases and 2 bases, with 19 bases remaining between them. The CDR3 loop is CASIPGRGYATDTQYF. In DNA, the CDR3 is TGTGCCAGCATCCCAGGGAGAGGTTACGCCACAGATACGCAGTATTTT.

This clone occurred once. The chain joins TRBV19 to TRBJ1-2, with TRBD1 as a possible D gene (6 bases). This CDR3 is built from 12 residues. CDR1 is LNHDA, CDR2 SQIVND, per germline (reference sequence). Trimming pared 1 base from V and 7 bases from J, leaving 7 bases between. The CDR3 here is CASSIVGAGYTF. The CDR3 DNA reads TGTGCCAGTAGTATAGTGGGGGCTGGCTACACCTTC.

The chain carries TRBV5-1 and TRBJ1-2; D possibly corresponds to TRBD1 (5 bases). Germline V gives CDR1 SGHRS, CDR2 YFSETQ. The CDR3 is 15 amino acids. Trimming shortened V by 0 bases and J by 5 bases, and 14 bases separated the two germline ends. As DNA, the CDR3 is TGCGCCAGCAGCTTGGGTGCGGGGCCAGGGTATGGCTACACCTTC. Translated: CASSLGAGPGYGYTF. Full variable domain (rest looked up from reference TRBV5-1 and TRBJ1-2): KAGVTQTPRYLIKTRGQQVTLSCSPISGHRSVSWYQQTPGQGLQFLFEYFSETQRNKGNFPGRFSGRQFSNSRSEMNVSTLELGDSALYLCASSLGAGPGYGYTFGSGTRLTVV.

The sample holds one count of this clone. The chain recombines TRBV5-4 with TRBJ2-6, with TRBD2 as a possible D gene (6 bases). V was shortened by 1 base and J by 2 bases, with 16 bases between the two germline ends. In germline, CDR1 is SGHNT, CDR2 YYREEE (reference sequence). The CDR3 has 18 amino acids. DNA of the CDR3: TGTGCCAGCAGCTTGTTTCGCGGGATTAAGACTGGGGCCAACGTCCTGACTTTC. It encodes CASSLFRGIKTGANVLTF.

The V gene is TRBV5-6, the J gene TRBJ2-7; the D is unclear. CDR1 and CDR2 (germline): SGHDT, YYEEEE. The CDR3 consists of 14 residues. Trimming left V 0 bases short and J 0 bases short, with 7 bases between. In DNA, the CDR3 is TGTGCCAGCAGCTTGGCTTGGAGCTCCTACGAGCAGTACTTC. This codes for CASSLAWSSYEQYF.

The V and J genes are TRBV30 and TRBJ2-5, with D possibly TRBD2 on 6 matching bases. The J call may not be correct, given that the DNA end is closer to TRBJ2-7. CDR3 length: 15 residues. Germline CDR1 GTSNPN, CDR2 SVGIG (reference sequence). The CDR3 nucleotides are TGTGCCTGGAGCGTACCAAGCGGGCCAGACTACGAGCAGTACTTC. Encoded protein: CAWSVPSGPDYEQYF.

As for this clone: The junction and the germline gene differ at one end; a read error may be behind it. Other nucleotide sequences from this sample produce the same CDR3. J is TRBJ1-4 and V is TRBV27, with D possibly TRBD1 on 6 matching bases. This CDR3 has 15 amino acids. Germline assignment: CDR1 MNHEY and CDR2 SMNVEV (reference sequence). CDR3 protein: CASSSTGRGNEKLFF. The CDR3 DNA is TGTGCCAGCAGTTCCACAGGGAGGGGTAATGAAAAGCTGTTTTTT.

The chain employs TRBV29-1 and TRBJ1-2; weak D call: TRBD1 (5 bases). The germline gives CDR1 SQVTM, CDR2 ANQGSEA. V lost 7 bases to trimming and J lost 3 bases, with 9 bases between them. The CDR3 covers 11 residues. CDR3: CSGGQDYGYTF. The CDR3 nucleotides read TGCAGCGGCGGACAAGACTATGGCTACACCTTC.

This clone appeared a single time. The chain couples TRBV5-1 to TRBJ2-7; 9 nucleotides align to TRBD1. There are 14 residues in the CDR3. J lost 2 bases, V lost 4 bases, and 4 bases had no gene match. Germline V gene sequence: CDR1 SGHRS, CDR2 YFSETQ. The DNA of the CDR3 is TGCGCCAGCAGCCAGGACAGGGGTACCTACGAGCAGTACTTC. Its protein is CASSQDRGTYEQYF.

The V call is TRBV28, the J call TRBJ2-7; TRBD2 agrees at 12 bases. This CDR3 comprises 16 residues. Germline V lookup: CDR1 MDHEN, CDR2 SYDVKM. Germline trimming cut 6 bases from V and 2 bases from J; bases unmatched to any gene: 8. CDR3 in amino acids: CASSLLLAGGPYEQYF. As DNA, the CDR3 is TGTGCCAGCAGCCTTCTTCTAGCGGGAGGGCCCTACGAGCAGTACTTC.

This clone was counted once. The chain links TRBV7-2 to TRBJ2-1, with a tentative D call TRBD2 (6 bases). The CDR3 sequence is 16 residues long. The germline V gene encodes CDR1 SGHTA and CDR2 FQGNSA. With 1 base removed from V and 8 bases from J, the gap between germline ends came to 18 bases. The CDR3 DNA reads as TGTGCCAGCAGCTTAGGTACGGGAGTCATTTCGGATGAGCAGTTCTTC. It specifies CASSLGTGVISDEQFF.

The chain has TRBV6-6 and TRBJ1-1; 7 bases line up with TRBD1. The V and J ends lost 5 bases and 2 bases, in that order; junction bases with no gene match: 2. CDR1 and CDR2 (germline): MNHNY, SVGAGI (reference sequence). This CDR3 is 13 amino acids long. The DNA of the CDR3 is TGTGCCAGCAGTCGGACAGGAAACACTGAAGCTTTCTTT. Translating it yields CASSRTGNTEAFF.

The gene calls are TRBV30 and TRBJ2-5, with D possibly matching TRBD2 (5 bases). CDR3 size: 13 residues. V lost 4 bases and J 5 bases, leaving 14 bases between the germline ends. CDR1 and CDR2 (germline): GTSNPN, SVGIG (reference sequence). The CDR3 nucleotides are TGTGCCTGGACCCTTAGAGGGTTGGAGACCCAGTACTTC. Translated: CAWTLRGLETQYF.

The gene calls are TRBV4-1 and TRBJ1-2; 10 nucleotides agree with TRBD1. This CDR3 spans 14 amino acids. Germline lookup yields CDR1 MGHRA and CDR2 YSYEKL. V lost 2 bases and J lost 6; bases outside the gene matches: 3. The chain's CDR3 is CASSQPGQGHGYTF. CDR3 in DNA: TGCGCCAGCAGCCAACCGGGACAGGGGCATGGCTACACCTTC.

The rearrangement links TRBV5-1 to TRBJ1-1; no firm D call. Germline V lookup: CDR1 SGHRS, CDR2 YFSETQ. V was trimmed by 0 bases and J by 4 bases, leaving 10 bases between them. The CDR3 runs 14 residues. The CDR3 here is CASSLVGVGTEAFF. The CDR3 DNA is TGCGCCAGCAGCTTGGTTGGGGTCGGCACTGAAGCTTTCTTT.

This sequence joins TRBV6-5 and TRBJ2-1; 12 positions agree with TRBD2. The CDR3 is 15 amino acids. V lost 6 bases, J lost 5 bases, and 5 bases stayed unmatched. Germline CDR1 MNHEY, CDR2 SVGAGI. The CDR3 coding sequence is TGTGCCAGCAGAGTCGGACTAGCGGGAAACAATGAGCAGTTCTTC. Protein product: CASRVGLAGNNEQFF.

V gene TRBV6-1 combines with J gene TRBJ2-1; D remains ambiguous. This CDR3 region has 14 residues. Germline V lookup: CDR1 MNHNS, CDR2 SASEGT. V lost 1 base and J lost 2, with 6 bases in between. CDR3 sequence (DNA): TGTGCCAGCAGTGAAGGGTCCCCCTACAATGAGCAGTTCTTC. Its protein is CASSEGSPYNEQFF.

V and J are TRBV5-1 and TRBJ1-2; 10 nucleotides match TRBD1. The CDR3 length is 16 residues. From germline, CDR1 is SGHRS and CDR2 YFSETQ. The J segment lost 4 bases and the V segment lost 6 bases, leaving 12 bases of the junction unmatched. The CDR3 loop is CASNRDRGPVSYGYTF. CDR3 DNA sequence: TGCGCCAGCAACCGGGACAGGGGACCTGTCAGCTATGGCTACACCTTC.

The rearrangement links TRBV4-2 to TRBJ2-3; 12 bases are shared with TRBD2. After removal of 4 bases from V and 3 bases from J, the junction contained 2 bases not matched to a gene. The CDR3 loop spans 15 amino acids. Germline CDR1 and CDR2: LGHNA and YNFKEQ. This CDR3 reads CASSRGTSGTDTQYF. CDR3 bases: TGTGCCAGCAGCCGAGGGACTAGCGGGACAGATACGCAGTATTTT.

V usage is TRBV29-1 and J usage is TRBJ2-1; D is possibly TRBD1 (6 bases). V lost 4 bases and J 3 bases, leaving 7 bases between the germline ends. Germline V gene sequence: CDR1 SQVTM, CDR2 ANQGSEA. The CDR3 runs 12 residues. CDR3 DNA sequence: TGCAGCGTTGGGACAGACTACAATGAGCAGTTCTTC. It encodes CSVGTDYNEQFF.

This clone was counted between two and nine times. The CDR3 reads CASSHPAGRSDTIYF. DNA for the CDR3: TGTGCCAGCAGCCACCCCGCAGGGAGGTCGGACACCATATATTTT. This sequence joins TRBV11-2 and TRBJ1-3; weak D call: TRBD1 (5 bases). This CDR3 has 15 residues. V was shortened by 5 bases and J by 8 bases, with 19 bases between the two germline ends. Per the germline V gene, CDR1 is SGHAT and CDR2 is FQNNGV.

The chain employs TRBV5-4 and TRBJ2-5; 7 bases agree with TRBD1. Germline assignment: CDR1 SGHNT and CDR2 YYREEE (reference sequence). CDR3 length: 13 amino acids. The trim removed 1 base at V and 3 bases at J, leaving 0 bases unmatched. The CDR3 reads CASSLTGEETQYF. The CDR3 DNA reads as TGTGCCAGCAGCTTGACAGGGGAAGAGACCCAGTACTTC.

The chain recombines TRBV5-8 with TRBJ1-3, with D perhaps TRBD1 (5 bases). Trimming took 4 bases from V and 0 from J, leaving 14 bases between them. The CDR3 totals 16 residues. CDR1 and CDR2 (germline): SGHTS, YDEGEE. CDR3 residues: CASSRGRPLSGNTIYF. CDR3 nucleotide sequence: TGTGCCAGCAGCCGGGGACGGCCACTCTCTGGAAACACCATATATTTT.